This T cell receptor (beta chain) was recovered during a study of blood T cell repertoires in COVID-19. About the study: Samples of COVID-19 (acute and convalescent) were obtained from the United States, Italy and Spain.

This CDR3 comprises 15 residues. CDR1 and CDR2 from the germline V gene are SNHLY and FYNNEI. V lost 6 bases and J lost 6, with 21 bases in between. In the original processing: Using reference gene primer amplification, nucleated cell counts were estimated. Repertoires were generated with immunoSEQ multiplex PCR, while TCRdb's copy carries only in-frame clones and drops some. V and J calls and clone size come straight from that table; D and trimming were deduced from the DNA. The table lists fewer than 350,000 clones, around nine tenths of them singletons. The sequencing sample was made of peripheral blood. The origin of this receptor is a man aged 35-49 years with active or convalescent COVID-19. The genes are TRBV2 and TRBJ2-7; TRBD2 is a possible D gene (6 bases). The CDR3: CASRDGRGGVGEQYF. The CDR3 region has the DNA TGTGCCAGCAGGGATGGAAGGGGAGGAGTAGGCGAGCAGTACTTC. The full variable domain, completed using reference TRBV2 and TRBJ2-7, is EPEVTQTPSHQVTQMGQEVILRCVPISNHLYFYWYRQILGQKVEFLVSFYNNEISEKSEIFDDQFSVERPDGSNFTLKIRSTKLEDSAMYFCASRDGRGGVGEQYFGPGTRLTVT.